A selection of T cell receptor beta chains follows, all from one sample in a study of siplizumab effects on memory and regulatory T cells. Profiled with immunoSEQ multiplex PCR; TCRdb holds only in-frame clones, not every one. The sample consists of more than 95,000 clones, more than 85% of them appearing once. Material for sequencing was Tregs sorted from blood. The receptors were sampled from a human donor in good health. Both conserved end residues are part of each CDR3. D genes are given only for firm matches. Only part of the rows carry a size: once, few, many, or a class if the clone is expanded.

TRBV30	TRBD1	-	TRBJ1-1	CAWSVTGGTEAFF	TGTGCCTGGAGTGTTACAGGGGGCACTGAAGCTTTCTTT
TRBV6-6	-	-	TRBJ2-7	CASSDRSAEQYF	TGTGCCAGCAGCGACAGGTCTGCCGAGCAGTACTTC
TRBV5-6	TRBD1	-	TRBJ2-4	CASSLRDRGSVGAKNIQYF	TGTGCCAGCAGCTTAAGGGACAGGGGGTCTGTTGGGGCCAAAAACATTCAGTACTTC
TRBV29-1	-	-	TRBJ2-1	CSVVSGGHLSYNEQFF	TGCAGCGTTGTAAGTGGAGGACATCTATCCTACAATGAGCAGTTCTTC
TRBV6-5	-	once	TRBJ1-5	CASRKQGSNQPQHF	TGTGCCAGCAGAAAACAGGGAAGCAATCAGCCCCAGCATTTT
TRBV21-1	-	-	TRBJ1-3	CASSTAGTKYDTGNTIYF	TGTGCCAGCAGCACGGCCGGGACAAAATATGATACTGGAAACACCATATATTTT
TRBV7-8	TRBD1	once	TRBJ2-7	CASSLSFGQVLYEQYF	TGTGCCAGCAGCTTATCTTTCGGACAGGTTCTCTACGAGCAGTACTTC
TRBV2	-	-	TRBJ2-3	CASRDQGSDTQYF	TGTGCCAGCAGGGATCAGGGGTCAGATACGCAGTATTTT
TRBV10-3	TRBD2	-	TRBJ2-5	CATRGLAGGETQYF	TGTGCCACCCGAGGTCTAGCGGGAGGTGAGACCCAGTACTTC
TRBV4-1	TRBD1	-	TRBJ1-2	CASSHNEGAGYTF	TGCGCCAGCAGCCATAACGAGGGGGCCGGCTACACCTTC
TRBV6-1	-	-	TRBJ1-1	CASRLTGGTEAFF	TGTGCCAGCAGATTGACAGGAGGCACTGAAGCTTTCTTT
TRBV7-9	-	-	TRBJ2-1	CASSLVNIRNEQFF	TGTGCCAGCAGCTTAGTTAATATACGCAATGAGCAGTTCTTC
TRBV5-4	TRBD2	-	TRBJ2-2	CASSKGLAGGNTGELFF	TGTGCCAGCAGCAAAGGACTAGCGGGAGGGAACACCGGGGAGCTGTTTTTT
TRBV18	-	few	TRBJ1-1	CASSPQNSMNTEAFF	TGTGCCAGCTCACCACAGAACAGCATGAACACTGAAGCTTTCTTT
TRBV28	-	-	TRBJ2-1	CASSPHNEQFF	TGTGCCAGCAGTCCCCACAATGAGCAGTTCTTC
TRBV18	-	-	TRBJ1-2	CASSPPYGGQTF	TGTGCCAGCTCACCACCTTACGGGGGCCAGACCTTC
TRBV9	-	-	TRBJ1-2	CASSPQSRAYGYTF	TGTGCCAGCAGCCCCCAAAGCAGGGCCTATGGCTACACCTTC
TRBV2	-	-	TRBJ2-5	CASTTTIDVTETQYF	TGTGCCAGCACCACCACCATTGACGTTACGGAGACCCAGTACTTC
TRBV18	-	few	TRBJ2-7	CASSSGGPFSYEQYF	TGTGCCAGCTCCTCAGGAGGGCCCTTCTCCTACGAGCAGTACTTC
TRBV5-4	TRBD2	-	TRBJ2-1	CASSPTSGSSNEQFF	TGTGCCAGCAGCCCGACTAGCGGGAGTTCGAATGAGCAGTTCTTC
TRBV12-5	TRBD1	-	TRBJ2-1	CASGPGQGGDEQFF	TGTGCTAGTGGTCCCGGACAGGGGGGCGATGAGCAGTTCTTC
TRBV5-1	-	once	TRBJ2-1	CASSLGVYNEQFF	TGCGCCAGCAGCTTGGGGGTGTACAATGAGCAGTTCTTC
TRBV7-8	-	-	TRBJ2-1	CASSRTLGGAGAYNEQFF	TGTGCCAGCAGCCGTACCCTCGGTGGGGCTGGGGCTTACAATGAGCAGTTCTTC
TRBV4-3	-	-	TRBJ2-6	CASSQFVRGRSSGANVLTF	TGCGCCAGCAGCCAATTCGTCCGGGGACGTAGCTCTGGGGCCAACGTCCTGACTTTC
TRBV11-2	-	-	TRBJ1-2	CASSLDLGAYGYTF	TGTGCCAGCAGCTTAGATTTAGGAGCCTATGGCTACACCTTC
TRBV7-2	TRBD1	-	TRBJ2-2	CASSLIDRGSGELFF	TGTGCCAGCAGCTTAATTGACAGGGGCAGCGGGGAGCTGTTTTTT
TRBV7-9	-	-	TRBJ2-3	CASALVGGTDTQYF	TGTGCCAGCGCTTTAGTAGGGGGCACAGATACGCAGTATTTT
TRBV11-2	TRBD1	once	TRBJ2-7	CASSFAPQRTGKAYEQYF	TGTGCCAGCAGCTTTGCTCCTCAGAGGACAGGGAAGGCCTACGAGCAGTACTTC
TRBV6-7	-	-	TRBJ1-1	CASSYSRIGGRTEAFF	TGTGCCAGCAGTTACTCCCGTATTGGGGGGCGGACTGAAGCTTTCTTT
TRBV19	-	-	TRBJ1-2	CASSRSDKIYGYTF	TGTGCCAGTAGTAGGTCCGACAAGATCTATGGCTACACCTTC
TRBV2	-	-	TRBJ2-7	CASSHRVSYEQYF	TGTGCCAGCAGTCACAGGGTTTCGTACGAGCAGTACTTC
TRBV18	-	-	TRBJ1-1	CASSPLTEPNTEAFF	TGTGCCAGCTCACCACTCACAGAACCGAACACTGAAGCTTTCTTT
TRBV6-1	-	-	TRBJ1-5	CASRTRDAYNQPQHF	TGTGCCAGCAGGACCCGGGACGCATACAATCAGCCCCAGCATTTT
TRBV11-2	-	-	TRBJ2-7	CASSFAGSYEQYF	TGTGCCAGCAGCTTTGCTGGCTCCTACGAGCAGTACTTC
TRBV19	-	-	TRBJ1-1	CASSPPVNTEAFF	TGTGCCAGTAGTCCCCCGGTGAACACTGAAGCTTTCTTT
TRBV6-6	-	-	TRBJ2-1	CASSSGFNEQFF	TGTGCCAGCAGTTCGGGGTTCAATGAGCAGTTCTTC
TRBV6-1	-	-	TRBJ2-2	CASREGAGAGELFF	TGTGCCAGCAGGGAAGGGGCGGGTGCCGGGGAGCTGTTTTTT
TRBV30	-	-	TRBJ1-3	CAWSLDRRSGNTIYF	TGTGCCTGGAGTCTCGACAGACGTTCTGGAAACACCATATATTTT
TRBV11-2	TRBD1	-	TRBJ2-7	CASSVRDRDYEQYF	TGTGCCAGCAGCGTCCGGGACAGGGACTACGAGCAGTACTTC
TRBV18	-	-	TRBJ1-1	CASSPRAQNTEAFF	TGTGCCAGCTCACCACGGGCCCAGAACACTGAAGCTTTCTTT
TRBV4-3	-	-	TRBJ2-2	CASSQDDQGGELFF	TGCGCCAGCAGCCAAGACGACCAGGGCGGGGAGCTGTTTTTT